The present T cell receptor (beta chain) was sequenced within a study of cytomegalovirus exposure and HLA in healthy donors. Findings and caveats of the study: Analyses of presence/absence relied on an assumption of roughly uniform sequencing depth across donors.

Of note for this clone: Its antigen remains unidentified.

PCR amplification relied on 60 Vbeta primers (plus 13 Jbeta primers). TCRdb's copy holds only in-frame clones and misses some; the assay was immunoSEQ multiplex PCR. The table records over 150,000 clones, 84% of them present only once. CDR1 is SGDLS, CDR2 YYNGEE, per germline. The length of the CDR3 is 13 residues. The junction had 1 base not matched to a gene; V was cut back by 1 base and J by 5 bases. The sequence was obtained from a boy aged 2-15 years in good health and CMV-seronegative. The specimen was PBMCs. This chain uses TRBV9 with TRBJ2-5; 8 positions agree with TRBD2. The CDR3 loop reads CASSVRGGETQYF. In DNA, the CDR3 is TGTGCCAGCAGCGTACGGGGGGGGGAGACCCAGTACTTC.